This T cell receptor (beta chain) was documented in a study of blood T cell repertoires in COVID-19. Study background: Some COVID-19 samples were acute and others convalescent; all came from the United States, Italy and Spain. Sample material is recorded as cDNA or gDNA derived from T cells, B-cell-depleted T cells, or PBMCs.

Study processing details: Estimation of nucleated cell counts relied on the amplification of reference gene primers. Clones were sequenced by immunoSEQ multiplex PCR, and TCRdb holds only the in-frame ones, with some missing. V and J calls plus clone size are reproduced from that table; the DNA served to infer D and trimming. The sample comprises about 110,000 clones, around 78% of which are singletons, and roughly 18% rests with the top ten. This clone has a handful of counts. The sequenced sample was peripheral blood. The origin of this receptor is a woman aged 60-75 years with acute or convalescent COVID-19.

CDR3 sequence reads: CASSSYSNSPLHF. The DNA of the CDR3 is TGTGCCAGCAGCTCGTACAGTAATTCACCCCTCCACTTT. This chain joins TRBV5-4 and TRBJ1-6; D is ambiguous. The V gene lost 3 bases and the J gene lost 6 bases, with 7 bases spanning the gap. The CDR3 consists of 13 residues. In germline, CDR1 is SGHNT, CDR2 YYREEE (reference sequence).